This T cell receptor beta chain was profiled in a study of regulatory T cells in long-lasting Graves disease. Looking at the study overall: A definition of persistent Graves' disease required over 5 years of antithyroid drugs plus positive TSH receptor antibodies.

Study results and caveats: Patients with persistent disease shared over 2,500 public clonotypes, outpacing the 966 shared by new patients. There were preferences for TRBV28, TRBJ1-2 and TRBJ2-5 in persistent disease.

Construction of TCR beta libraries relied on iRepertoire HTBI primers and on Arm-PCR targeting CDR3 regions. TCRdb processed the multiplex PCR reads anew with MiXCR; each CDR3 protein has one entry. This sample has 450,000 or so distinct CDR3 sequences; about 20% occur once, and the top ten carry around 13%. As concerns this clonotype: As yet, its antigen is unknown.

Germline assignment: CDR1 DFQATT and CDR2 SNEGSKA (reference sequence). V gave up 0 bases and J gave up 0 bases; unmatched junction bases: 8. The CDR3 is 16 residues long. The time point here: persistent/refractory GD, antithyroid drugs over 5 years with positive TRAb. PBMC-derived RNA was used for the TCR library. Diagnosing Graves' disease relied on the American Thyroid Association guidelines. Specimen: peripheral blood mononuclear cells (PBMCs), collected when the disease was refractory, from a patient treated with antithyroid drugs. This TCR was recovered from a female donor with Graves disease. The chain is built from TRBV20-1 and TRBJ2-7, with TRBD1 matching over 7 bases. The CDR3: CSARDPKQGTSYEQYF. The CDR3 coding sequence is TGCAGTGCTAGAGACCCCAAACAGGGGACCTCCTACGAGCAGTACTTC.